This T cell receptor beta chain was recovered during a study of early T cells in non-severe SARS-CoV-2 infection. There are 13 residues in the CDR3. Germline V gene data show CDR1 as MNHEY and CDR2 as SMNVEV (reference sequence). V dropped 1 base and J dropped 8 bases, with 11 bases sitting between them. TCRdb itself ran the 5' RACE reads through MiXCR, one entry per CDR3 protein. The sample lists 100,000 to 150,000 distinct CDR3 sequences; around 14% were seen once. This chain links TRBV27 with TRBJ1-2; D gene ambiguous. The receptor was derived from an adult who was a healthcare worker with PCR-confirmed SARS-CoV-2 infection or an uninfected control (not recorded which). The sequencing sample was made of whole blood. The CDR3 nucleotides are TGTGCCAGCAGTTTATGGCCCCCCGAGGGCTACACCTTC. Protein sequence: CASSLWPPEGYTF.